The sample holds many counts of the clone carrying this TCR beta chain. Its target is unknown. This CDR3 has 15 residues. Unmatched junction bases numbered 6, after V lost 8 bases and J lost 2 bases. Germline values: CDR1 MNHEY, CDR2 SVGEGT. A universal primer site and UMIs were added as TCR cDNA was made by 5'RACE template switching. TCRdb reanalysed the 5' RACE reads using MiXCR and keeps one entry per CDR3 protein. Of 250,000 to 300,000 distinct CDR3 sequences listed, 5.2% were seen once; the top ten hold around 3.5%. This specimen belongs to a study of T cells after yellow fever vaccination. Findings of the study overall: Clonotypes found in both CD4 and CD8 compartments made up a small share. Reappearing after the booster were most of the clones from primary vaccination (roughly 95% CD4, approximately 88% CD8).

The rearrangement joins TRBV6-2 or TRBV6-3 to TRBJ1-5, with 10 bases fitting TRBD1. This receptor was identified in a man between 18 and 35 years old who received the YFV17D yellow fever vaccine. The source material was CD4+ T cells sorted from PBMCs, sampled on the day of the yellow fever booster vaccination. The CDR3 reads CASVSGQGRNQPQHF. The CDR3 DNA sequence: TGTGCCAGCGTATCGGGACAGGGGCGCAATCAGCCCCAGCATTTT.